This T cell receptor (beta chain) derives from a study of human T cells and chemical hapten exposure. Study-wide results and caveats: TCRs at high frequency, those above 1 in 1000, did not change with DPC sensitization.

Stated time point: healthy volunteer bleed at 2 weeks. Unfractionated whole blood was the source from which total RNA was extracted. Attachment of unique molecular identifiers to individual cDNA molecules was performed in the library. Per the authors' pipeline: TCR counts had a median of about 92,000 per sample and spanned about 20,000 to 700,000. TCRdb re-called the RACE reads with MiXCR, one entry per CDR3 protein. TCRdb's processing, not the study's, gives the V and J calls here. The table has about 45,000 distinct CDR3 sequences, 4.4% seen once. This clonotype was seen repeatedly, ten times or more. Its antigen is currently unknown. J was trimmed by 2 bases and V by 5 bases; bases with no gene match: 3. This CDR3 comprises 15 residues. Looked up from germline, CDR1 is SGHVS and CDR2 is FQNEAQ.

This chain connects TRBV7-8 to TRBJ2-7, with TRBD2 identical over 13 bases. Sequenced sample: whole blood. This receptor was identified in a human donor in good health. Some clones in this sample may be carry-over from other donors' samples. CDR3: CASSNGLAGAYEQYF. The CDR3 coding sequence is TGTGCCAGCAGCAATGGACTAGCGGGAGCCTACGAGCAGTACTTC. The complete variable domain, with remaining parts taken from reference TRBV7-8 and TRBJ2-7, reads GAGVSQSPRYKVAKRGQDVALRCDPISGHVSLFWYQQALGQGPEFLTYFQNEAQLDKSGLPSDRFFAERPEGSVSTLKIQRTQQEDSAVYLCASSNGLAGAYEQYFGPGTRLTVT.